This T cell receptor beta chain was recovered during a study of T cell changes during pregnancy in multiple sclerosis. Generated by immunoSEQ multiplex PCR, the TCRdb table keeps only in-frame clones and is missing some. In the table there are about 40,000 clones, roughly 93% of which are singletons. Germline V gene lookup returns CDR1 MNHEY and CDR2 SMNVEV (reference sequence). The V gene lost 3 bases and the J gene lost 9 bases, with 15 bases spanning the gap. CDR3 size: 15 residues. This specimen consisted of CD4+ T cells from peripheral blood mononuclear cells, obtained after pregnancy. The chain joins TRBV27 to TRBJ1-6; D perhaps matches TRBD1 (5 bases). The source of this sequence is a female donor with multiple sclerosis, enrolled in a pregnancy study. The CDR3 is CASSFATDLGSPLHF. CDR3 bases: TGTGCCAGCAGTTTCGCGACAGATTTGGGTTCACCCCTCCACTTT.